These 27 T cell receptor beta chains originate from one sample sequenced in a study of T-cell reconstitution after alpha-beta-depleted transplantation in children. Unique molecular identifiers were used to barcode this TCRbeta library. MiXCR, applied by TCRdb to the PCR reads, yields one record per CDR3 protein. The repertoire holds about 270,000 distinct CDR3 sequences, with 9.9% as singletons. The source material was PBMCs from the stem cell graft donor, sampled from the stem cell graft. The receptors stem from a human donor who donated a stem cell graft to a child with SCID.

This clonotype has a count of ten or more. The chain is built from TRBV18 and TRBJ2-5; no firm D call. The CDR3 length is 11 residues. Germline CDR1 KGHSH, CDR2 LQKENI. V was clipped by 2 bases and J by 3 bases, with 1 base between them. CDR3 DNA sequence: TGTGCCAGCTCACCAAAAGAGACCCAGTACTTC. Amino acids: CASSPKETQYF. The complete variable domain, with remaining parts taken from reference TRBV18 and TRBJ2-5, reads NAGVMQNPRHLVRRRGQEARLRCSPMKGHSHVYWYRQLPEEGLKFMVYLQKENIIDESGMPKERFSAEFPKEGPSILRIQQVVRGDSAAYFCASSPKETQYFGPGTRLLVL.

The CDR3 nucleotides read TGTGCCAGCACCACCTCGGGCACAGGCGAAAACATTCAGTACTTC. Amino acids: CASTTSGTGENIQYF. This chain connects TRBV7-9 to TRBJ2-4; perhaps TRBD1 as D (5 bases). From germline, CDR1 is SEHNR and CDR2 FQNEAQ (reference sequence). The length of the CDR3 is 15 residues. Trimming stripped 7 bases from V and 5 bases from J, with 18 bases between.

V and J are TRBV24-1 and TRBJ2-3, with 8 positions matching TRBD1. CDR1 and CDR2 (germline): KGHDR, SFDVKD. The trim removed 4 bases at V and 5 bases at J, leaving 10 bases unmatched. The CDR3 runs 16 residues. In nucleotides, the CDR3 is TGTGCCACCAGTGACCGCTCAGGGGGCAAGGGAGATACGCAGTATTTT. It encodes CATSDRSGGKGDTQYF.

This clonotype was counted at least ten times. The V gene is TRBV5-1, the J gene TRBJ1-2, with a tentative D call TRBD1 (6 bases). The V gene lost 4 bases and the J gene lost 2 bases, with 9 bases spanning the gap. Looked up from germline, CDR1 is SGHRS and CDR2 is YFSETQ. This CDR3 is built from 13 residues. The CDR3 nucleotides read TGCGCCAGCAGCAGGGGGGCCAACTATGGCTACACCTTC. Translating gives CASSRGANYGYTF.

Many counts were recorded for this clonotype. J is TRBJ2-1 and V is TRBV5-1, with 7 bases matching TRBD2. V trimming: 4 bases; J trimming: 6 bases; junction bases outside the gene matches: 7. The CDR3 contains 14 residues. Germline V gene sequence: CDR1 SGHRS, CDR2 YFSETQ. The CDR3 DNA sequence: TGCGCCAGCAGCCTCGGGGGGAACCGCAATGAGCAGTTCTTC. It encodes CASSLGGNRNEQFF.

This clonotype was counted only a few times. The chain joins TRBV5-1 to TRBJ2-1; TRBD2 might be the D (6 bases). The germline CDR1 and CDR2 sequences are SGHRS and YFSETQ. The CDR3 runs to 16 residues. Trimming took 0 bases from V and 4 from J, leaving 14 bases between them. The CDR3: CASSLVAGKVYNEQFF. CDR3 sequence (DNA): TGCGCCAGCAGCTTGGTGGCGGGGAAGGTGTACAATGAGCAGTTCTTC.

The table lists this clonotype with a few counts. The chain links TRBV12-3 or TRBV12-4 to TRBJ2-7, with D tentatively TRBD1 (6 bases). This CDR3 contains 13 residues. Deletions cut 5 bases from V and 6 bases from J, with 14 bases between. In DNA form, the CDR3 reads TGTGCCAGCAGTGGGGACATCCTCCGCGAGCAGTACTTC. Its translation is CASSGDILREQYF.

Only a few counts were recorded for this clonotype. V usage is TRBV7-6 and J usage is TRBJ1-2; 10 bases align to TRBD1. The CDR3 extends over 14 amino acids. V lost 5 bases and J lost 7; bases outside the gene matches: 7. Germline-derived CDR1 and CDR2 are SGHVS and FNYEAQ. CDR3 amino acids: CASSPGTGEAGYTF. DNA for the CDR3: TGTGCCAGCAGCCCCGGGACAGGGGAGGCTGGCTACACCTTC.

This clonotype was counted at least ten times. The rearrangement joins TRBV29-1 to TRBJ2-5; TRBD1 matches 7 bases. Germline CDR1 and CDR2: SQVTM and ANQGSEA. CDR3 length: 12 amino acids. With V trimmed by 4 bases and J by 4 bases, 3 bases remained unmatched. CDR3 sequence reads: CSVGEGAETQYF. The CDR3 DNA follows: TGCAGCGTTGGCGAGGGGGCAGAGACCCAGTACTTC.

V gene TRBV5-1 combines with J gene TRBJ2-5; 11 positions agree with TRBD2. Germline CDR1 and CDR2: SGHRS and YFSETQ. J gave up 2 bases and V 4 bases, and 4 bases lay outside the gene matches. The CDR3 length is 15 residues. The chain's CDR3 is CASSLAGGWQETQYF. Written as DNA, the CDR3 is TGCGCCAGCAGCCTAGCGGGGGGATGGCAAGAGACCCAGTACTTC.

This clonotype was picked up one time. One base away lies a much larger clone, so this may be a sequencing read error. This sequence joins TRBV5-6 and TRBJ2-1; D unresolved. The CDR3 consists of 13 residues. Germline CDR1 is SGHDT and CDR2 is YYEEEE. V shed 4 bases and J shed 3 bases, with 8 bases lying between them. CDR3 sequence: CASSPRRYNEQFF. The DNA of the CDR3 is TGTGCCAGCAGCCCCCGGCGCTACAATGAGCAGTTCTTC.

This clonotype was observed a few times. The genes are TRBV7-9 and TRBJ2-7, with 13 bases aligning to TRBD2. Unmatched junction bases numbered 4, after V lost 5 bases and J lost 6 bases. The CDR3 contains 14 residues. CDR1 and CDR2 (germline): SEHNR, FQNEAQ (reference sequence). In nucleotides, the CDR3 is TGTGCCAGCAGCCCGGGACTAGCGGGGATCGAGCAGTACTTC. Translated: CASSPGLAGIEQYF.

There are a few counts of this clonotype. This chain links TRBV7-9 with TRBJ2-3; 7 bases are shared with TRBD2. Germline CDR1 reads SEHNR; CDR2 reads FQNEAQ (reference sequence). Trimming cost V 0 bases and J 3 bases; bases outside gene matches: 3. The CDR3 extends over 15 amino acids. The CDR3 nucleotides read TGTGCCAGCAGCTTAGCGGCTAGCGGAACAGATACGCAGTATTTT. Encoded protein: CASSLAASGTDTQYF.

V gene TRBV11-2 combines with J gene TRBJ1-1; D ambiguous. The CDR3 totals 15 residues. Germline V gene lookup returns CDR1 SGHAT and CDR2 FQNNGV. Trimming shortened V by 5 bases and J by 4 bases, and 17 bases separated the two germline ends. CDR3 sequence (DNA): TGTGCCAGCAGCCTCCCGACGGTCCTGGGCACTGAAGCTTTCTTT. Translated: CASSLPTVLGTEAFF.

J is TRBJ2-5 and V is TRBV7-9, with TRBD1 matching over 9 bases. This CDR3 is built from 15 residues. V shed 4 bases and J 4 bases; nucleotides not matched to a gene: 7. Germline V gene sequence: CDR1 SEHNR, CDR2 FQNEAQ (reference sequence). CDR3 DNA sequence: TGTGCCAGCAGCTCGACAGGGGGATTTGGAGAGACCCAGTACTTC. Its protein is CASSSTGGFGETQYF. The complete variable domain, with remaining parts taken from reference TRBV7-9 and TRBJ2-5, reads DTGVSQNPRHKITKRGQNVTFRCDPISEHNRLYWYRQTLGQGPEFLTYFQNEAQLEKSRLLSDRFSAERPKGSFSTLEIQRTEQGDSAMYLCASSSTGGFGETQYFGPGTRLLVL.

This chain joins TRBV3-1 and TRBJ2-6; D remains ambiguous. This CDR3 contains 17 residues. Trimming removed 1 base at V and 0 bases at J, with 10 bases between. The germline CDR1 and CDR2 sequences are LGHDT and YNNKEL (reference sequence). CDR3 protein: CASSQAFIGSGANVLTF. DNA of the CDR3: TGTGCCAGCAGCCAAGCTTTTATTGGCTCTGGGGCCAACGTCCTGACTTTC.

In this sample, this clonotype turned up a few times. J is TRBJ2-1 and V is TRBV12-3 or TRBV12-4; 9 bases are shared with TRBD2. The CDR3 consists of 16 residues. V shed 7 bases and J 0 bases; nucleotides not matched to a gene: 7. CDR3 residues: CASKASGAHSYNEQFF. The CDR3 region has the DNA TGTGCCAGCAAGGCTAGCGGGGCTCACTCCTACAATGAGCAGTTCTTC.

This clonotype appeared a few times. The rearrangement uses TRBV4-1 and TRBJ1-6; 8 bases match TRBD1. The length of the CDR3 is 18 residues. The junction had 14 bases not matched to a gene; V was cut back by 3 bases and J by 7 bases. Germline CDR1 reads MGHRA; CDR2 reads YSYEKL. CDR3 in DNA: TGCGCCAGCAGCCATCACGGAATAACGGGACAGGCCAATTCACCCCTCCACTTT. It specifies CASSHHGITGQANSPLHF.

This clonotype was observed a few times. V gene TRBV25-1 combines with J gene TRBJ2-7, with TRBD1 matching 8 bases. Germline lookup yields CDR1 MGHDK and CDR2 SYGVNS. V lost 4 bases and J lost 4; bases outside the gene matches: 9. The length of the CDR3 is 15 residues. The CDR3 bases are TGTGCCAGCAGTGCCTTCGGACAGGGTTTTTACGAGCAGTACTTC. Translated, it gives CASSAFGQGFYEQYF.

This clonotype was seen ten or more times. The chain couples TRBV6-1 to TRBJ2-5; 8 positions match TRBD2. The V segment lost 2 bases and the J segment 7 bases; nucleotides outside the gene matches: 12. This CDR3 spans 16 amino acids. Germline V gene data show CDR1 as MNHNS and CDR2 as SASEGT. The CDR3 bases are TGTGCCAGCAGTGAATTGGCGGGGGGCCCCATTGGGACCCAGTACTTC. Its translation: CASSELAGGPIGTQYF.

This clonotype occurred many times. The V call is TRBV5-1, the J call TRBJ1-1, with 7 nucleotides matching TRBD1. This CDR3 is built from 15 residues. The junction had 9 bases not matched to a gene; V was cut back by 3 bases and J by 4 bases. The germline CDR1 and CDR2 sequences are SGHRS and YFSETQ. This chain's CDR3 is CASSSWTGAGTEAFF. The CDR3 DNA is TGCGCCAGCAGCTCTTGGACAGGAGCGGGCACTGAAGCTTTCTTT.

This clonotype was counted between two and nine times. V is TRBV12-3 or TRBV12-4 and J is TRBJ2-3; 7 bases fit TRBD1. Trimming removed 5 bases from V and 7 bases from J; junction bases left unmatched: 12. The CDR3 runs 15 residues. The CDR3 sequence is CASSTAGTVMNTQYF. CDR3 nucleotide sequence: TGTGCCAGCAGTACCGCCGGGACAGTCATGAATACGCAGTATTTT.

V is TRBV20-1 and J is TRBJ2-7; 7 bases agree with TRBD1. This CDR3 comprises 13 residues. CDR1 is DFQATT and CDR2 is SNEGSKA in the germline V gene (reference sequence). Unmatched junction bases numbered 7, after V lost 4 bases and J lost 4 bases. The CDR3 bases are TGCAGTGCTACGACAGGGAATACTTACGAGCAGTACTTC. It codes for CSATTGNTYEQYF.

The chain couples TRBV6-1 to TRBJ2-6; 10 bases fit TRBD2. The CDR3 totals 16 residues. CDR1 and CDR2 (germline): MNHNS, SASEGT. This CDR3 reads CMARASGGSGANVLTF. Written as DNA, the CDR3 is TGTATGGCCCGGGCTAGCGGGGGTAGTGGGGCCAACGTCCTGACTTTC.

The CDR3, as DNA: TGTGCCAGCAGCACCAACTATGGCTACACCTTC. It specifies CASSTNYGYTF. J is TRBJ1-2 and V is TRBV7-9; D gene uncertain. Germline V gene sequence: CDR1 SEHNR, CDR2 FQNEAQ (reference sequence). This CDR3 contains 11 residues. Trimming stripped 5 bases from V and 2 bases from J, with 3 bases between.

The CDR3 sequence is CASSPPPQQEQYF. In nucleotides, the CDR3 is TGTGCCAGCAGCCCCCCGCCCCAACAGGAGCAGTACTTC. V is TRBV11-2 and J is TRBJ2-7; D is uncertain. This CDR3 comprises 13 residues. CDR1 is SGHAT, CDR2 FQNNGV, per germline. Between the trimmed V and J ends, which lost 5 bases and 7 bases, there was a span of 15 bases.

This sequence joins TRBV7-9 and TRBJ2-7; unclear D gene. V was clipped by 5 bases and J by 6 bases, with 20 bases between them. Germline assignment: CDR1 SEHNR and CDR2 FQNEAQ (reference sequence). The length of the CDR3 is 15 residues. Here the CDR3 reads CASSRNGGWEPEQYF. The CDR3 DNA is TGTGCCAGCAGCCGTAACGGTGGGTGGGAACCCGAGCAGTACTTC. Variable domain in full (rest from reference TRBV7-9 and TRBJ2-7): DTGVSQNPRHKITKRGQNVTFRCDPISEHNRLYWYRQTLGQGPEFLTYFQNEAQLEKSRLLSDRFSAERPKGSFSTLEIQRTEQGDSAMYLCASSRNGGWEPEQYFGPGTRLTVT.